This record looks at one T cell receptor (beta chain) sequence and its context. Its antigen is unidentified. The sample is drawn from a study of T cell responses to AZD1222 COVID-19 vaccine. Notes on the study in general: Samples come after the peak T cell response, not at day 14. Donor demographics were predominantly white British with a female majority; clonal diversity may be underestimated. Only a handful of individuals given AZD1222 were seropositive at baseline. Unmutated regions of variants are reportedly targeted by nearly half of spike-specific TCRs.

Germline V gene lookup returns CDR1 MDHEN and CDR2 SYDVKM. This CDR3 has 15 amino acids. The trim removed 8 bases at V and 3 bases at J, leaving 9 bases unmatched. The table came from immunoSEQ multiplex PCR; TCRdb's copy has only in-frame clones and leaves some out. The sample includes some 150,000 clones, 85% seen only once; the top ten take 6.5% to 8.5%. The starting material was peripheral blood, obtained 28 days after the second dose of the MenACWY control vaccine. V is TRBV28 and J is TRBJ1-5; 8 nucleotides agree with TRBD1. This clonotype was obtained from an adult who received the MenACWY meningococcal vaccine as a control. CDR3 DNA sequence: TGTGCCAGCGTACAGGGGGGGGCCTACAATCAGCCCCAGCATTTT. Protein product: CASVQGGAYNQPQHF.